This T cell receptor beta chain derives from a study of neoadjuvant nivolumab and ipilimumab in lung cancer. Study overall: The combination arm added day-1 ipilimumab 1 mg/kg to nivolumab 3 mg/kg on days 1, 15, 29.

Clones were read by immunoSEQ multiplex PCR, and TCRdb kept only the in-frame ones, dropping some. This sample has some 29,000 clones, with over 80% found just once. General observations from the study: Only two of four nivolumab-treated tumors gained richness and clonality by surgery. TCR richness and clonality were higher in tumors than adjacent uninvolved lung. Higher pretherapy blood TCR richness went with higher resected-tumor richness.

Concerning this clone: Its antigen is not identified.

This TCR was sampled from an adult with non-small cell lung cancer. The sample here was tumor tissue, taken after neoadjuvant nivolumab, alone or with ipilimumab, at or shortly before surgery.

The CDR3 loop reads CATRAGYNQPQHF. The DNA for the CDR3 is TGTGCCACAAGGGCCGGATACAATCAGCCCCAGCATTTT. The chain employs TRBV28 and TRBJ1-5; D ambiguous. The CDR3 loop spans 13 amino acids. Germline CDR1 and CDR2: MDHEN and SYDVKM. Trimming cost V 10 bases and J 3 bases, with 13 bases left between them.